This T cell receptor (beta chain) came from a study of blood T cell repertoires in COVID-19. Clones were sequenced by immunoSEQ multiplex PCR, and TCRdb holds only the in-frame ones, with some missing. The sample yields 50,000 to 55,000 clones, about nine tenths seen once. The V gene's germline CDR1 is SGHTA and CDR2 FQGTGA. This CDR3 has 16 amino acids. V was clipped by 6 bases and J by 9 bases, with 21 bases between them. This receptor was identified in a man aged 65 to 79 with acute or convalescent COVID-19. The sample taken for sequencing was peripheral blood. The chain combines TRBV7-3 with TRBJ1-6, with D possibly TRBD1 on 5 matching bases. Here the CDR3 reads CASSPGGPGSGSPLHF. CDR3 coding DNA: TGTGCCAGCAGTCCGGGGGGACCCGGTAGTGGTTCACCCCTCCACTTT.